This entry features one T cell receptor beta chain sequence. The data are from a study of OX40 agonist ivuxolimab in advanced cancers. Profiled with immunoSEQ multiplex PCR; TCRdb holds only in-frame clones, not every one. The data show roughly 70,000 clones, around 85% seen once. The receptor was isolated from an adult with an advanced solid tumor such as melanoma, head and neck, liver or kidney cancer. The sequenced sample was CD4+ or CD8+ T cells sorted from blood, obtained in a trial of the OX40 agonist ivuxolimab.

The CDR3 bases are TGTGCCAGCAGTTACCCGGGAGCCCTTTACAATGAGCAGTTCTTC. Its translation: CASSYPGALYNEQFF. This chain uses TRBV6-6 with TRBJ2-1; D is perhaps TRBD2 (6 bases). The CDR3 is 15 amino acids. With 2 bases removed from V and 4 bases from J, the gap between germline ends came to 12 bases. The V gene's germline CDR1 is MNHNY and CDR2 SVGAGI (reference sequence).